This T cell receptor beta chain came from a study of blood T cell repertoires in COVID-19. Study details: Samples came from the United States, Italy and Spain, spanning acute and convalescent COVID-19.

Study processing details: It was from reference gene primer amplification that nucleated cell counts were estimated. TCRdb's table, derived via immunoSEQ multiplex PCR, lists solely in-frame clones and lacks some. That table furnishes V, J and clone size, whereas the DNA furnished D and trimming. This table holds about 160,000 clones, roughly 90% found once. This CDR3 contains 16 residues. CDR1 is KGHSH and CDR2 is LQKENI in the germline V gene. The V and J ends lost 5 bases and 4 bases, in that order; junction bases with no gene match: 9. The rearrangement uses TRBV18 and TRBJ1-2, with 11 bases aligning to TRBD1. This sequence originates from a woman in her fifties or sixties with active or convalescent COVID-19. The source material was peripheral blood. CDR3 amino acids: CASSVSRTGGGYGYTF. The DNA for the CDR3 is TGTGCCAGCTCAGTGAGTCGGACAGGGGGCGGCTATGGCTACACCTTC. The full variable domain, in which reference TRBV18 and TRBJ1-2 provide the parts outside the CDR3, is NAGVMQNPRHLVRRRGQEARLRCSPMKGHSHVYWYRQLPEEGLKFMVYLQKENIIDESGMPKERFSAEFPKEGPSILRIQQVVRGDSAAYFCASSVSRTGGGYGYTFGSGTRLTVV.